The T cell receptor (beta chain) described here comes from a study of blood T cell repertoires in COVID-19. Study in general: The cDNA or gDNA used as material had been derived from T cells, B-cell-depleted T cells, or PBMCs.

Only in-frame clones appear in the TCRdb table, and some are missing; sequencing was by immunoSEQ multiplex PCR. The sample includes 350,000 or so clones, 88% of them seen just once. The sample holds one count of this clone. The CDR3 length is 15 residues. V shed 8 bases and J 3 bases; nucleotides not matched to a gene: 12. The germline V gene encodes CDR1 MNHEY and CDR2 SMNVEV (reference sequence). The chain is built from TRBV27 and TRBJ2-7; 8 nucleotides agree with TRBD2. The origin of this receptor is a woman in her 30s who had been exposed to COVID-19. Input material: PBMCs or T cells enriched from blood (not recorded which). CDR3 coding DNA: TGTGCCAGCGGACTAGCAGGGAATGGGGTCTACGAGCAGTACTTC. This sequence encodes CASGLAGNGVYEQYF.